One sample yielded the 17 T cell receptor beta chains listed below, sequenced in a study of T-cell reconstitution after alpha-beta-depleted transplantation in children. The TCRbeta library was prepared with unique molecular identifiers. TCRdb recomputed calls from the PCR reads with MiXCR, one row per CDR3 protein. This sample has 500,000 to 600,000 distinct CDR3 sequences, with around 18% found just once. Material: PBMCs from the stem cell graft donor, obtained from the stem cell graft. These TCRs come from a human donor who donated a stem cell graft to a child with acute lymphoblastic leukemia.

This clonotype was counted only a few times. The CDR3 protein is CASSYSPGTDTQYF. The CDR3 DNA reads TGTGCCAGCAGTTACTCCCCAGGCACAGATACGCAGTATTTT. V gene TRBV6-5 combines with J gene TRBJ2-3; D is unclear. Trimming took 0 bases from V and 1 from J, leaving 5 bases between them. Germline V gene data show CDR1 as MNHEY and CDR2 as SVGAGI. The CDR3 totals 14 residues.

This clonotype was seen at least ten times. The chain links TRBV5-1 to TRBJ2-5, with TRBD2 identical over 9 bases. CDR1 SGHRS and CDR2 YFSETQ come from the germline V gene. The V segment lost 5 bases and the J segment 1 base; nucleotides outside the gene matches: 3. CDR3 size: 14 residues. In nucleotides, the CDR3 is TGCGCCAGCAGGACGACTAGCGGCCAAGAGACCCAGTACTTC. Translation gives CASRTTSGQETQYF.

In DNA form, the CDR3 reads TGTGCCAGCAGCTTATTGGAACCCATCGGGGACACTGAAGCTTTCTTT. Protein sequence: CASSLLEPIGDTEAFF. The chain uses TRBV7-2 and TRBJ1-1; unclear D gene. Trimming stripped 2 bases from V and 3 bases from J, with 16 bases between. Germline CDR1 reads SGHTA; CDR2 reads FQGNSA. The CDR3 length is 16 residues.

The chain has TRBV12-3 or TRBV12-4 and TRBJ2-2; 10 bases fit TRBD1. The CDR3 consists of 18 residues. CDR3 loop: CTISLARTGGYNTGELFF. The CDR3 DNA reads as TGTACCATCAGTTTAGCGCGGACAGGGGGTTATAACACCGGGGAGCTGTTTTTT.

This chain uses TRBV27 with TRBJ2-2; D remains unclear. Germline loops: CDR1 MNHEY, CDR2 SMNVEV (reference sequence). Trimming cost V 3 bases and J 6 bases, with 14 bases left between them. The CDR3 sequence is 15 residues long. CDR3 nucleotide sequence: TGTGCCAGCAGTTTGGGGTATCCTCAAGCCGGGGAGCTGTTTTTT. Translated: CASSLGYPQAGELFF.

This clonotype was counted only a few times. The chain has TRBV6-1 and TRBJ1-6; TRBD1 matches 7 bases. V was pared by 6 bases and J by 5 bases, with 13 bases of the junction left unmatched. Germline V gene sequence: CDR1 MNHNS, CDR2 SASEGT. This CDR3 has 17 residues. CDR3 DNA: TGTGCCAGCAGAACCACAGGGGAGCGAAAGCATAATTCACCCCTCCACTTT. Amino acid sequence: CASRTTGERKHNSPLHF.

This chain joins TRBV5-1 and TRBJ2-7, with D tentatively TRBD1 (5 bases). This CDR3 region has 14 residues. Trimming took off 2 bases at V and 3 bases at J, with 12 bases between the two ends. The germline V gene encodes CDR1 SGHRS and CDR2 YFSETQ. The CDR3 sequence: CASSFAAGIYEQYF. The DNA for the CDR3 is TGCGCCAGCAGCTTTGCGGCAGGGATCTACGAGCAGTACTTC.

V usage is TRBV20-1 and J usage is TRBJ2-3, with 12 bases fitting TRBD2. Germline CDR1 DFQATT, CDR2 SNEGSKA (reference sequence). After removal of 5 bases from V and 2 bases from J, the junction contained 5 bases not matched to a gene. The CDR3 loop spans 15 amino acids. CDR3 nucleotide sequence: TGCAGTGCTCTAGGACTAGCGGGACCCACAGATACGCAGTATTTT. This codes for CSALGLAGPTDTQYF.

In this sample, this clonotype turned up a few times. The rearrangement links TRBV20-1 to TRBJ1-5; 8 bases map to TRBD1. Germline CDR1 DFQATT, CDR2 SNEGSKA (reference sequence). After removal of 4 bases from V and 6 bases from J, the junction contained 11 bases not matched to a gene. The CDR3 is 15 residues long. DNA for the CDR3: TGCAGTGCTACCGGACAGGGAACAATTCGTCAGCCCCAGCATTTT. Encoded protein: CSATGQGTIRQPQHF.

The rearrangement links TRBV18 to TRBJ2-1; 9 bases line up with TRBD2. CDR1 KGHSH and CDR2 LQKENI come from the germline V gene. The CDR3 is made up of 15 amino acids. J gave up 4 bases and V 1 base, and 2 bases lay outside the gene matches. The CDR3 DNA follows: TGTGCCAGCTCACCACAGGCGGGAGGGTACAATGAGCAGTTCTTC. Translating it yields CASSPQAGGYNEQFF. The full variable domain, completed using reference TRBV18 and TRBJ2-1, is NAGVMQNPRHLVRRRGQEARLRCSPMKGHSHVYWYRQLPEEGLKFMVYLQKENIIDESGMPKERFSAEFPKEGPSILRIQQVVRGDSAAYFCASSPQAGGYNEQFFGPGTRLTVL.

This chain joins TRBV5-6 and TRBJ2-6, with a tentative D call TRBD2 (5 bases). The CDR3 sequence is 15 residues long. Trimming took off 0 bases at V and 5 bases at J, with 9 bases between the two ends. The V gene's germline CDR1 is SGHDT and CDR2 YYEEEE. The CDR3, as DNA: TGTGCCAGCAGCTTGGCGGGGAAGCGGGCCAACGTCCTGACTTTC. It encodes CASSLAGKRANVLTF.

This clonotype was recorded a few times. The genes are TRBV12-3 or TRBV12-4 and TRBJ2-5, with D perhaps TRBD1 (6 bases). The CDR3 loop spans 12 amino acids. Trimming took off 7 bases at V and 6 bases at J, with 12 bases between the two ends. CDR3 nucleotide sequence: TGTGCCAGCAAACAGGGAGCGCAGACCCAGTACTTC. Protein: CASKQGAQTQYF.

The gene calls are TRBV2 and TRBJ2-1; 10 bases fit TRBD2. V lost 0 bases to trimming and J lost 7 bases; unmatched junction nucleotides: 6. This CDR3 is built from 16 residues. CDR1 and CDR2 (germline): SNHLY, FYNNEI. The CDR3 sequence is CASSEASTSGINEQFF. The CDR3 nucleotides read TGTGCCAGCAGTGAAGCGAGCACTAGCGGGATAAATGAGCAGTTCTTC. The variable domain in full, completed from reference TRBV2 and TRBJ2-1, reads EPEVTQTPSHQVTQMGQEVILRCVPISNHLYFYWYRQILGQKVEFLVSFYNNEISEKSEIFDDQFSVERPDGSNFTLKIRSTKLEDSAMYFCASSEASTSGINEQFFGPGTRLTVL.

V and J are TRBV19 and TRBJ2-2; 10 nucleotides align to TRBD2. Germline V gene lookup returns CDR1 LNHDA and CDR2 SQIVND (reference sequence). This CDR3 region has 15 residues. V gave up 5 bases and J gave up 6 bases; unmatched junction bases: 6. CDR3 coding DNA: TGTGCCAGTAGTCCCTTAGCGGGAGGAGCCGGGGAGCTGTTTTTT. Amino acids: CASSPLAGGAGELFF.

The chain has TRBV28 and TRBJ2-7; D could derive from TRBD1 or TRBD2 (7 bases each). In germline, CDR1 is MDHEN, CDR2 SYDVKM. The V end lost 3 bases, the J end lost 5 bases, and 14 bases lay between the germline ends. This CDR3 region has 14 residues. In DNA, the CDR3 is TGTGCCAGCAGTTTGGGAGGGGGCGGGGACGAGCAGTACTTC. Translated: CASSLGGGGDEQYF. Using reference TRBV28 and TRBJ2-7 for the parts outside the CDR3, the full variable domain is DVKVTQSSRYLVKRTGEKVFLECVQDMDHENMFWYRQDPGLGLRLIYFSYDVKMKEKGDIPEGYSVSREKKERFSLILESASTNQTSMYLCASSLGGGGDEQYFGPGTRLTVT.

The table lists this clonotype with a few counts. This chain links TRBV29-1 with TRBJ2-1, with 8 bases aligning to TRBD1. V lost 0 bases, J lost 14 bases, and 12 bases stayed unmatched. CDR3 size: 14 residues. The germline CDR1 and CDR2 sequences are SQVTM and ANQGSEA. CDR3 nucleotide sequence: TGCAGCGTTGAAGAAAGGAGACAGGGGATCGCAAAGTTCTTC. It is translated as CSVEERRQGIAKFF.

This chain uses TRBV5-1 with TRBJ2-7, with TRBD1 matching 8 bases. CDR1 and CDR2 (germline): SGHRS, YFSETQ. J lost 8 bases, V lost 4 bases, and 20 bases had no gene match. CDR3 length equals 17 residues. CDR3 region: CASSRIGSGQGAGKQYF. Here the CDR3 DNA reads TGCGCCAGCAGCAGGATTGGGAGCGGACAGGGAGCCGGTAAGCAGTACTTC.